This is a list of T cell receptor beta chains from one sample in a study of blood T cell repertoires in COVID-19. Measured with immunoSEQ multiplex PCR; TCRdb has only the in-frame clones, and not every one. The sample consists of 250,000 to 350,000 clones, around 87% of them appearing once. The sequencing sample was made of peripheral blood. These receptors were obtained from a woman in her fifties or sixties who had recovered from COVID-19. Both conserved end residues are part of each CDR3. A D gene is named only where the DNA matches it firmly. Only some rows state a clone size, as once, few, many or a class for expanded clones.

NA,TRBV28,TRBJ2-2,TRBD2,17,TGTGCCAGCAGACGAGGACTAGCGGGGGGTTTCACCGGGGAGCTGTTTTTT,CASRRGLAGGFTGELFF
NA,TRBV9,TRBJ2-4,NA,14,TGTGCCAGCAGCCCCCGGGCAGGGCAAAACATTCAGTACTTC,CASSPRAGQNIQYF
NA,TRBV7-8,TRBJ1-5,TRBD1,16,TGTGCCAGCAGCATAACCGGGACAGGGGGGTTCGGAGCCCAGCATTTT,CASSITGTGGFGAQHF
NA,TRBV6-5,TRBJ1-2,TRBD1,14,TGTGCCAGCAGTACGCGGGACAGGGACGATGGCTACACCTTC,CASSTRDRDDGYTF
NA,TRBV11-2,TRBJ2-1,TRBD2,15,TGTGCCAGCAGCTCCCTAGCGGGAAAGGTCGATGAGCAGTTCTTC,CASSSLAGKVDEQFF
NA,TRBV5-4,TRBJ2-3,TRBD1,19,TGTGCCAGCAGTCATCTTCCGGACAGGGCCCGCTCTAGCACAGATACGCAGTATTTT,CASSHLPDRARSSTDTQYF
NA,TRBV9,TRBJ1-1,NA,15,TGTGCCAGCAGCGGACAGGCCACAGGGAACACTGAAGCTTTCTTT,CASSGQATGNTEAFF
NA,TRBV4-3,TRBJ1-1,TRBD1,13,TGCGCCAGCAGCCAGGTGCGACAGGGTGCGGCTTTCTTT,CASSQVRQGAAFF
NA,TRBV19,TRBJ2-7,TRBD2,14,TGTGCCAGTAGTCCAGGAGCGGGGATCGGCGAGCAGTACTTC,CASSPGAGIGEQYF
NA,TRBV28,TRBJ1-1,NA,15,TGTGCCAGCAATCCTGCCCGCCCGGGGAACACTGAAGCTTTCTTT,CASNPARPGNTEAFF
few,TRBV5-1,TRBJ2-2,TRBD1,15,TGCGCCAGCAACCCGGGACAGGGAATCACCGGGGAGCTGTTTTTT,CASNPGQGITGELFF
NA,TRBV3-1/TRBV3-2,TRBJ1-2,TRBD1,14,TGTGCCAGCAGCCAACGGGGACAGGACTATGGCTACACCTTC,CASSQRGQDYGYTF
NA,TRBV6-5,TRBJ1-5,NA,15,TGTGCCAGCAGTTTCAGACTTTCAAACATCAGCCCCCAGCATTTT,CASSFRLSNISPQHF
few,TRBV19,TRBJ1-6,NA,13,TGTGCCAGTGGGCCCGCCTATAATTCACCCCTCCACTTT,CASGPAYNSPLHF
NA,TRBV19,TRBJ2-1,NA,15,TGTGCCAGTAGTACACCTCGCCGGGGCTACAATGAGCAGTTCTTC,CASSTPRRGYNEQFF
NA,TRBV28,TRBJ2-3,TRBD2,16,TGTGCCAGCAGTTTACTTAGGCGGGGGGGTGGGAATACGCAGTATTTT,CASSLLRRGGGNTQYF
once,TRBV7-2,TRBJ2-5,NA,16,TGTGCCAGCAGCTTAGCCCCGGGTGGGAGCGGGGAGACCCAGTACTTC,CASSLAPGGSGETQYF
NA,TRBV7-2,TRBJ1-2,NA,15,TGTGCCAGCAGCTTAGTATGGGAGCCCCGAGGCGGCTACACCTTC,CASSLVWEPRGGYTF
NA,TRBV18,TRBJ1-4,TRBD1,16,TGTGCCAGCTCACTCACAGGGGCGGCAACTAATGAAAAACTGTTTTTT,CASSLTGAATNEKLFF
NA,TRBV19,TRBJ2-1,TRBD2,15,TGTGCCAGTAGTAATAGCGGGGGGGCGTACAATGAGCAGTTCTTC,CASSNSGGAYNEQFF
NA,TRBV4-1,TRBJ2-4,TRBD2,16,TGCGCCAGCAGCCAAGAATCGGGAGGGTTCAAAAACATTCAGTACTTC,CASSQESGGFKNIQYF
NA,TRBV5-6,TRBJ2-3,NA,17,TGTGCCAGCAGTCAAGAGGGACCGGGAGAACAACCTGATACGCAGTATTTT,CASSQEGPGEQPDTQYF
NA,TRBV19,TRBJ1-4,TRBD1,15,TGTGCCAGTAGTACACCTGGGACAGTCGGTGAAAAACTGTTTTTT,CASSTPGTVGEKLFF
NA,TRBV4-3,TRBJ1-2,NA,16,TGCGCCAGCAGCCAAGAATGGGCAGGTTCTAACTATGGCTACACCTTC,CASSQEWAGSNYGYTF
NA,TRBV6-6,TRBJ2-5,TRBD2,15,TGTGCCAGCAGTTACCATTCTAGCGGAGAAGAGACCCAGTACTTC,CASSYHSSGEETQYF
NA,TRBV18,TRBJ2-2,TRBD1,17,TGTGCCAGCTCTCCCGGGACAGGGGGCGCGAACACCGGGGAGCTGTTTTTT,CASSPGTGGANTGELFF
NA,TRBV2,TRBJ1-3,TRBD1,14,TGTGCCAGCAGTGCTCAGGGGGCTGGAAGCACCATATATTTT,CASSAQGAGSTIYF
NA,TRBV6-5,TRBJ1-3,NA,13,TGTGCCAGCAGTTACTCGACGGGTGACACCATATATTTT,CASSYSTGDTIYF
NA,TRBV5-1,TRBJ1-1,NA,13,TGCGCCAGCAGCTTAGACGGCGGCACTGAAGCTTTCTTT,CASSLDGGTEAFF
NA,TRBV3-1/TRBV3-2,TRBJ2-1,TRBD2,16,TGTGCCAGCAGCCAAGATAAAGCTAGCGGTTACAATGAGCAGTTCTTC,CASSQDKASGYNEQFF
once,TRBV2,TRBJ1-2,NA,11,TGTGCCAGCAGTTCAGGATATGGCTACACCTTC,CASSSGYGYTF